The sequence of this T cell receptor (beta chain) was determined in a study of synovial regulatory T cells in juvenile arthritis. The CDR3 sequence is 16 residues long. Nucleotide data are not available. Germline V gives CDR1 SEHNR, CDR2 FQNEAQ (reference sequence). General observations from the study: CDR3 overlap with synovial Tregs was higher for iaTregs than other blood Tregs. Synovial Teff and blood CPL repertoires partially overlapped with iaTreg TCR repertoires, which were largely patient-private.

Matched peripheral blood accompanied the synovial fluid taken from each patient with active arthritis. Donors were approximately 11 juvenile idiopathic arthritis patients with active disease, 3 polyarticular and 8 oligoarticular. By frequency, this clone is medium-sized. The target antigen is unknown. The protocol was immunoSEQ multiplex PCR, while the TCRdb copy is restricted to in-frame clones and leaves out a portion. This listing includes about 2,800 clones. The material sequenced was Treg cells from the synovium. The chain uses TRBV7-9 and TRBJ1-4. This sequence was found in a donor aged 2-29 years with juvenile idiopathic arthritis. This CDR3 is CASSPSRWGNSEKLFF.